The clone carrying this T cell receptor (beta chain) was seen ten or more times. Antigen: not known. Germline-derived CDR1 and CDR2 are SGHVS and FNYEAQ. CDR3 length equals 13 residues. Trimming cost V 5 bases and J 1 base, with 8 bases left between them. Cells sorted as Tregs were CD4+, CD25+ and CD127-/low. Overall study results and limits: Greatest tumor Treg TCR overlap was with tumor naive CD4+ cells. Whole repertoires were not studied in the larger cohort, only one V-J beta rearrangement.

Using its own MiXCR run on the 5' RACE reads, TCRdb lists one record per CDR3 protein. The sample shows more than 55,000 distinct CDR3 sequences, around 20% of them seen only once. The receptor was isolated from a female donor with breast cancer. The chain employs TRBV7-6 and TRBJ1-1; D ambiguous. Input material: tumor-infiltrating Tregs sorted from the breast tumor. Here the CDR3 DNA reads TGTGCCAGCAGCGGCGACTGGAACACTGAAGCTTTCTTT. This sequence encodes CASSGDWNTEAFF.